These 26 T cell receptor beta chains share one sample of origin, sequenced in a study of blood T cell repertoires in COVID-19. Assay used: immunoSEQ multiplex PCR; TCRdb lists only in-frame clones, some missing. The table includes some 290,000 clones, just over 90% detected once. Sequencing was done on a sample of PBMCs or T cells enriched from blood (not recorded which). These receptors were collected from a woman aged 40 to 50 with acute COVID-19.

The chain joins TRBV7-8 to TRBJ1-1; D call uncertain. The V gene's germline CDR1 is SGHVS and CDR2 FQNEAQ. Trimming removed 3 bases from V and 1 base from J, with 9 bases in between. The length of the CDR3 is 14 residues. CDR3 protein: CASSFNSRNTEAFF. The CDR3 DNA is TGTGCCAGCAGCTTTAACTCGCGGAACACTGAAGCTTTCTTT.

V is TRBV7-8 and J is TRBJ2-7; 10 positions match TRBD1. The CDR3 is 15 residues long. V shed 5 bases, J shed 6 bases, and the junction held 10 bases outside the gene matches. The germline gives CDR1 SGHVS, CDR2 FQNEAQ. The CDR3 DNA follows: TGTGCCAGCAGCCCACCGGGACAGGGGAGACGCGAGCAGTACTTC. It yields the protein CASSPPGQGRREQYF. The full variable domain, completed using reference TRBV7-8 and TRBJ2-7, is GAGVSQSPRYKVAKRGQDVALRCDPISGHVSLFWYQQALGQGPEFLTYFQNEAQLDKSGLPSDRFFAERPEGSVSTLKIQRTQQEDSAVYLCASSPPGQGRREQYFGPGTRLTVT.

This chain links TRBV5-1 with TRBJ2-3; TRBD2 aligns across 13 bases. The V gene end was trimmed by 4 bases and the J gene end by 2 bases; junction bases not matched to a gene: 7. This CDR3 has 17 amino acids. The germline CDR1 and CDR2 sequences are SGHRS and YFSETQ. CDR3 in amino acids: CASSLGLAGAPTDTQYF. The CDR3 coding sequence is TGCGCCAGCAGCCTCGGACTAGCGGGAGCCCCCACAGATACGCAGTATTTT.

This chain uses TRBV25-1 with TRBJ1-1, with 12 bases matching TRBD1. The CDR3 runs to 17 residues. Germline trimming cut 0 bases from V and 1 base from J; bases unmatched to any gene: 3. Germline V gene lookup returns CDR1 MGHDK and CDR2 SYGVNS. The CDR3 DNA reads as TGTGCCAGCAGTGAATACGGGACAGGGGGCCGGAACACTGAAGCTTTCTTT. Translated, it gives CASSEYGTGGRNTEAFF.

The V call is TRBV15, the J call TRBJ1-1; D is possibly TRBD1 (5 bases). The CDR3 length is 14 residues. The V and J ends lost 0 bases and 4 bases respectively, with 9 bases between them. Germline V CDR1 and CDR2: LNHNV, YYDKDF (reference sequence). The CDR3 DNA reads TGTGCCACCAGCAGAGATTATGGGGCCACTGAAGCTTTCTTT. This sequence encodes CATSRDYGATEAFF.

V and J are TRBV18 and TRBJ2-5, with D possibly matching TRBD1 (5 bases). The CDR3 spans 15 residues. V lost 3 bases and J 1 base, leaving 12 bases between the germline ends. Germline lookup yields CDR1 KGHSH and CDR2 LQKENI. This CDR3 is CASSPQGGIQETQYF. CDR3 in DNA: TGTGCCAGCTCACCCCAGGGTGGTATCCAAGAGACCCAGTACTTC.

The chain couples TRBV29-1 to TRBJ1-4; weak D call: TRBD1 (6 bases). Trimming removed 6 bases at V and 5 bases at J, with 28 bases between. Germline V gene sequence: CDR1 SQVTM, CDR2 ANQGSEA. The CDR3 spans 18 residues. CDR3 sequence: CSVRGDSIGLGGNEKLFF. In DNA, the CDR3 is TGCAGCGTAAGGGGTGACAGCATAGGATTAGGGGGAAATGAAAAACTGTTTTTT.

This chain joins TRBV7-2 and TRBJ2-7; D remains ambiguous. This CDR3 region has 14 residues. V lost 5 bases, J lost 2 bases, and 13 bases lay in between. The germline V gene encodes CDR1 SGHTA and CDR2 FQGNSA. CDR3 protein: CASSVGRSAYEQYF. The DNA for the CDR3 is TGTGCCAGCAGCGTAGGGCGAAGCGCCTACGAGCAGTACTTC. Full variable domain (missing parts from reference TRBV7-2 and TRBJ2-7): GAGVSQSPSNKVTEKGKDVELRCDPISGHTALYWYRQSLGQGLEFLIYFQGNSAPDKSGLPSDRFSAERTGGSVSTLTIQRTQQEDSAVYLCASSVGRSAYEQYFGPGTRLTVT.

This CDR3 reads CASSPGDQGKYGYTF. The DNA of the CDR3 is TGTGCCAGCAGCCCTGGGGATCAGGGCAAATATGGCTACACCTTC. This chain connects TRBV7-3 to TRBJ1-2; perhaps TRBD1 as D (5 bases). This CDR3 region has 15 residues. Trimming removed 5 bases at V and 5 bases at J, with 18 bases between. Germline lookup yields CDR1 SGHTA and CDR2 FQGTGA.

The chain is built from TRBV5-1 and TRBJ1-2; no firm D call. The length of the CDR3 is 15 residues. Germline CDR1 SGHRS, CDR2 YFSETQ. V lost 2 bases, J lost 0 bases, and 11 bases lay in between. CDR3 in DNA: TGCGCCAGCAGCTTTACACCTCAGGCTAACTATGGCTACACCTTC. Translation gives CASSFTPQANYGYTF.

CDR3 loop: CASSSEGSSYGYTF. The CDR3, as DNA: TGCGCCAGCAGCTCGGAGGGATCGTCCTATGGCTACACCTTC. The chain employs TRBV5-1 and TRBJ1-2; D gene uncertain. The ends were cut back, 3 bases at V and 4 bases at J, with 13 bases in the middle. This CDR3 contains 14 residues. Per the germline V gene, CDR1 is SGHRS and CDR2 is YFSETQ.

V and J are TRBV5-1 and TRBJ2-7; TRBD1 might be the D (6 bases). V lost 4 bases, J lost 4 bases, and 15 bases lay in between. The CDR3 consists of 14 residues. The germline gives CDR1 SGHRS, CDR2 YFSETQ. DNA for the CDR3: TGCGCCAGCAGCGTATCGACAGGTCGTTACGAGCAGTACTTC. Its protein product is CASSVSTGRYEQYF.

The V call is TRBV3-1 (or the pseudogene TRBV3-2), the J call TRBJ1-2; maybe TRBD1 (5 bases). The CDR3 length is 15 residues. V was shortened by 0 bases and J by 8 bases, with 16 bases between the two germline ends. In germline, CDR1 is LGHDT, CDR2 YNNKEL (reference sequence). CDR3 protein: CASSQDQRAGWGYTF. CDR3 coding DNA: TGTGCCAGCAGCCAAGATCAGCGGGCAGGGTGGGGCTACACCTTC.

The chain carries TRBV6-5 and TRBJ1-5, with a tentative D call TRBD1 (6 bases). The CDR3 extends over 15 amino acids. V dropped 6 bases and J dropped 1 base, with 13 bases sitting between them. The germline gives CDR1 MNHEY, CDR2 SVGAGI. The DNA for the CDR3 is TGTGCCAGCAGACTGGACAGAAAAAGCAATCAGCCCCAGCATTTT. Its translation is CASRLDRKSNQPQHF.

The chain uses TRBV4-2 and TRBJ2-1; tentatively, D is TRBD1 (6 bases). The length of the CDR3 is 14 residues. V lost 4 bases and J lost 9, with 16 bases in between. Germline V CDR1 and CDR2: LGHNA, YNFKEQ. The CDR3 spells CASSPPQGLTEQFF. The CDR3 nucleotides are TGTGCCAGCAGCCCCCCCCAGGGGTTGACTGAGCAGTTCTTC.

V usage is TRBV19 and J usage is TRBJ1-5; D is undetermined. Germline CDR1 LNHDA, CDR2 SQIVND (reference sequence). V gave up 6 bases and J gave up 3 bases, with 6 bases separating them. The CDR3 covers 12 residues. The CDR3 region is CASRSDNQPQHF. DNA of the CDR3: TGTGCCAGTAGGAGCGACAATCAGCCCCAGCATTTT.

The J gene is TRBJ1-1, the V gene TRBV28; D unresolved. The CDR3 is made up of 13 amino acids. Germline assignment: CDR1 MDHEN and CDR2 SYDVKM. V dropped 6 bases and J dropped 11 bases, with 19 bases sitting between them. The CDR3 region is CASSQRHTGEAFF. CDR3 nucleotide sequence: TGTGCCAGCAGCCAGAGACACACTGGTGAGGCTTTCTTT. The full variable domain, in which reference TRBV28 and TRBJ1-1 provide the parts outside the CDR3, is DVKVTQSSRYLVKRTGEKVFLECVQDMDHENMFWYRQDPGLGLRLIYFSYDVKMKEKGDIPEGYSVSREKKERFSLILESASTNQTSMYLCASSQRHTGEAFFGQGTRLTVV.

The chain recombines TRBV19 with TRBJ1-5; TRBD1 might be the D (5 bases). The CDR3 spans 16 residues. Germline CDR1 and CDR2: LNHDA and SQIVND (reference sequence). V lost 5 bases and J lost 0, with 14 bases in between. The CDR3 coding sequence is TGTGCCAGTAGTTCCGCGGGGGGTTTTAGCAATCAGCCCCAGCATTTT. This sequence encodes CASSSAGGFSNQPQHF.

J is TRBJ2-7 and V is TRBV5-4, with 13 bases fitting TRBD2. Germline loops: CDR1 SGHNT, CDR2 YYREEE (reference sequence). The CDR3 runs 14 residues. V was pared by 0 bases and J by 13 bases, with 7 bases of the junction left unmatched. CDR3 residues: CASSLDLGTSGNYF. The CDR3 DNA sequence: TGTGCCAGCAGCTTGGACTTAGGGACTAGCGGGAACTACTTC. Supplemented by reference TRBV5-4 and TRBJ2-7, the full variable domain reads ETGVTQSPTHLIKTRGQQVTLRCSSQSGHNTVSWYQQALGQGPQFIFQYYREEENGRGNFPPRFSGLQFPNYSSELNVNALELDDSALYLCASSLDLGTSGNYFGPGTRLTVT.

The V gene is TRBV5-6, the J gene TRBJ2-1, with TRBD2 matching over 9 bases. V was clipped by 3 bases and J by 0 bases; unmatched bases: 4. The CDR3 runs 16 residues. Germline CDR1 and CDR2: SGHDT and YYEEEE. CDR3 sequence reads: CASSSISGSSYNEQFF. The CDR3 bases are TGTGCCAGCAGCTCTATTAGCGGGAGCTCCTACAATGAGCAGTTCTTC.

The V and J genes are TRBV24-1 and TRBJ2-1, with 11 bases that match TRBD2. Looked up from germline, CDR1 is KGHDR and CDR2 is SFDVKD. After removal of 3 bases from V and 3 bases from J, the junction contained 3 bases not matched to a gene. The CDR3 spans 16 residues. The CDR3 region has the DNA TGTGCCACCAGTGATCTTACTAGCGGGAGCTACAATGAGCAGTTCTTC. It codes for CATSDLTSGSYNEQFF.

The V call is TRBV7-9, the J call TRBJ2-7; the D gene is possibly TRBD1 (5 bases). V gave up 5 bases and J gave up 3 bases, with 8 bases separating them. Per germline, CDR1 SEHNR and CDR2 FQNEAQ (reference sequence). CDR3 size: 12 residues. The chain's CDR3 is CASSRGHYEQYF. The CDR3 DNA is TGTGCCAGCAGCCGCGGACACTACGAGCAGTACTTC. Supplemented by reference TRBV7-9 and TRBJ2-7, the full variable domain reads DTGVSQNPRHKITKRGQNVTFRCDPISEHNRLYWYRQTLGQGPEFLTYFQNEAQLEKSRLLSDRFSAERPKGSFSTLEIQRTEQGDSAMYLCASSRGHYEQYFGPGTRLTVT.

CDR3 DNA: TGTGCCAGCAGCCTCCTCAGTGGTCCCGGGGAGCTGTTTTTT. This gives the protein CASSLLSGPGELFF. This rearrangement joins TRBV3-1 (or the pseudogene TRBV3-2) to TRBJ2-2; D gene ambiguous. V was cut by 4 bases and J by 6 bases, with 12 bases left in between. Germline assignment: CDR1 LGHDT and CDR2 YNNKEL (reference sequence). The CDR3 sequence is 14 residues long.

This clone was observed a single time. This chain connects TRBV4-1 to TRBJ1-4; D may be TRBD1 (5 bases). Germline V lookup: CDR1 MGHRA, CDR2 YSYEKL. Trimming removed 1 base from V and 5 bases from J, with 14 bases in between. This CDR3 region has 16 residues. The CDR3 reads CASSQGSAQANEKLFF. The CDR3 bases are TGCGCCAGCAGCCAAGGGTCTGCACAGGCCAATGAAAAACTGTTTTTT.

This chain joins TRBV2 and TRBJ1-2, with 7 bases lining up with TRBD1. Germline V CDR1 and CDR2: SNHLY, FYNNEI. V was pared by 4 bases and J by 9 bases, with 8 bases of the junction left unmatched. CDR3 length equals 13 residues. This chain's CDR3 is CASSVEGALRYTF. The CDR3 region has the DNA TGTGCCAGCAGTGTTGAGGGGGCACTGCGCTACACCTTC.

The chain couples TRBV4-1 to TRBJ2-5; 8 nucleotides match TRBD2. Germline trimming cut 5 bases from V and 5 bases from J; bases unmatched to any gene: 7. The CDR3 loop spans 14 amino acids. Germline V gives CDR1 MGHRA, CDR2 YSYEKL. The CDR3 is CASSSGGVGETQYF. In DNA, the CDR3 is TGCGCCAGCAGCTCCGGGGGGGTAGGGGAGACCCAGTACTTC.